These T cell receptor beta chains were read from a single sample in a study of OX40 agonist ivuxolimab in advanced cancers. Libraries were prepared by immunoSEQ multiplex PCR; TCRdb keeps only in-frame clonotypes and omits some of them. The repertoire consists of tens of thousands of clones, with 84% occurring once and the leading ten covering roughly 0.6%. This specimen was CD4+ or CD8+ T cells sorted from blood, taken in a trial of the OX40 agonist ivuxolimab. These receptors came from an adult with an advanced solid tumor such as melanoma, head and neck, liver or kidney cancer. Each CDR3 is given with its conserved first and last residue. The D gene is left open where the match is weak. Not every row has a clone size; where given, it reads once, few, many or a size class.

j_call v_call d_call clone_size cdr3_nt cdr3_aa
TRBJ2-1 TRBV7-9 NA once TGTGCCAGCAGCTTAGGTGGTGAGCAGTTCTTC CASSLGGEQFF
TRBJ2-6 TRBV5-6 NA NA TGTGCCAGCAGGGCCTCTGGGGCCAACGTCCTGACTTTC CASRASGANVLTF
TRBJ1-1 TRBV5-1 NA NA TGCGCCAGCAGCTTGGGGGCGGGTAGTGGAACTGAAGCTTTCTTT CASSLGAGSGTEAFF
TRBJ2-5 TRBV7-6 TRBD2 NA TGTGCCAGCAGCTTAGGGACTAGCGGAGAAGAGACCCAGTACTTC CASSLGTSGEETQYF
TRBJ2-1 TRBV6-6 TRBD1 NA TGTGCCAGCAGACCTCAGGGGGCTCTTCGGGGTGAGCAGTTCTTC CASRPQGALRGEQFF
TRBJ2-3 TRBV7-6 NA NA TGTGCCAGCAGCCCGCCCCGGACAGGGAGGGTCACAGATACGCAGTATTTT CASSPPRTGRVTDTQYF
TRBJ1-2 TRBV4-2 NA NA TGTGCCAGCAGCCAAGCCCTACGGACGGATGGCTACACCTTC CASSQALRTDGYTF
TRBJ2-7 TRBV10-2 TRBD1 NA TGCGCCAGCAGTGAGTCTGGGACAGAGCGCTACGAGCAGTACTTC CASSESGTERYEQYF
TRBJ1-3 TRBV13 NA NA TGTGCCAGCAGCTTAGGCCTCGCAGGATCTGGAAACACCATATATTTT CASSLGLAGSGNTIYF
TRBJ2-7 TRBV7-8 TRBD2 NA TGTGCCAGCAGCTCTACCCGAAGACTAGCGGGAGGCTACGAGCAGTACTTC CASSSTRRLAGGYEQYF
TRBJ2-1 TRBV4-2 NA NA TGTGCCAGCAGCCAGGCCTTAGGGTCCTACAATGAGCAGTTCTTC CASSQALGSYNEQFF
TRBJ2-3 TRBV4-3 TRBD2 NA TGCGCCAGCAGCCCAGCCCCGGGACTACTATCAGATACGCAGTATTTT CASSPAPGLLSDTQYF
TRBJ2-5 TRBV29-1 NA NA TGCAGCGTTGACACCGGGGAAGAGACCCAGTACTTC CSVDTGEETQYF
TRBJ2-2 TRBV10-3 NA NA TGTGCCATCACCCAGGACGGGTTGGACACCGGGGAGCTGTTTTTT CAITQDGLDTGELFF
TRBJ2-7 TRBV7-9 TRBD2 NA TGTGCCAGCAGCTTAGCGACTAGCTCAATCTACGAGCAGTACTTC CASSLATSSIYEQYF
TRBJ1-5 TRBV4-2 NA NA TGTGCCAGCAGCCAAGGGGTCCCGGGGGGCAATCAGCCCCAGCATTTT CASSQGVPGGNQPQHF
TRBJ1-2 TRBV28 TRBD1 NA TGTGCCAGCAATCTACAGGGGGCCGACTATGGCTACACCTTC CASNLQGADYGYTF
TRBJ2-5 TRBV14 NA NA TGTGCCAGCAGCCAAGATCTTTCTACGATTAGGGAGACCCAGTACTTC CASSQDLSTIRETQYF
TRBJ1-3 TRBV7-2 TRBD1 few TGTGCCAGCAGCTTAGACAGGGGTGGTGGAAACACCATATATTTT CASSLDRGGGNTIYF
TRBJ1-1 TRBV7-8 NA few TGTGCCAGCACCCGAGAACTTCGCACTGAAGCTTTCTTT CASTRELRTEAFF
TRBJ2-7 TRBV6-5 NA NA TGTGCCAGCAGCAGTCAAAGTCAGAAGCAGTACTTC CASSSQSQKQYF
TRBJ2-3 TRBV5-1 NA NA TGCGCCAGCAGCTTCAAGGGGAGCCTCACAGATACGCAGTATTTT CASSFKGSLTDTQYF
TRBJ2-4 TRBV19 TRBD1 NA TGTGCCACCGAGGACAGGAACCTAGCCAAAAACATTCAGTACTTC CATEDRNLAKNIQYF
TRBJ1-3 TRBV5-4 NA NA TGTGCCAGCAGCCCCGAGGGGGGTCCGTCTGGAAACACCATATATTTT CASSPEGGPSGNTIYF
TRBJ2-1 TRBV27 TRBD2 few TGTGCCAGCAGTTTTCTCCGGTTAGCGGGGGTGGATGAGCAGTTCTTC CASSFLRLAGVDEQFF
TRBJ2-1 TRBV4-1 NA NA TGCGCCAGCAGCCAAGCACACGGCCCTTACAATGAGCAGTTCTTC CASSQAHGPYNEQFF
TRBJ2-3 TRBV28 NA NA TGTGCCAGCAGCCCCGGCTCTAGCAGCCGCACAGATACGCAGTATTTT CASSPGSSSRTDTQYF
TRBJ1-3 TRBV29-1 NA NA TGCAGCGTTGAAGTCGCATCTGGAAACACCATATATTTT CSVEVASGNTIYF
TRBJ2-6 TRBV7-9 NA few TGTGCCAGCAGCCCCCGGGACCAGGGAATGCCTGGGGCCAACGTCCTGACTTTC CASSPRDQGMPGANVLTF
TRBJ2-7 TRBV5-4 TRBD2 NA TGTGCCAGCAGCTTTGCCGGGACTAGCGGGAAGGGTTTGGGGCAGTACTTC CASSFAGTSGKGLGQYF
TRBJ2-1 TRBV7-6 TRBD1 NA TGTGCCAGCAGCGGCCCAGGGACAGGGGCCCTCAATGAGCAGTTCTTC CASSGPGTGALNEQFF
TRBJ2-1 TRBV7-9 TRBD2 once TGTGCCAGCACCAACCCAGGAGGGACTAGCGGCAATGAGCAGTTCTTC CASTNPGGTSGNEQFF
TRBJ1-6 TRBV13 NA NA TGTGCCAGCAGCTTTAGGGCGTCGGGTTCACCCCTCCACTTT CASSFRASGSPLHF
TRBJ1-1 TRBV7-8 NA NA TGTGCCAGCAGCCCCCGGGTTCCGGGAATGAACACTGAAGCTTTCTTT CASSPRVPGMNTEAFF
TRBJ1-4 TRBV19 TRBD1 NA TGTGCCAGTAGTACCCCAGGGGGCCAAGGCGGAAAACTGTTTTTT CASSTPGGQGGKLFF
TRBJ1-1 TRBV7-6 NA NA TGTGCCAGCAGCTCGGATTCAAACACTGAAGCTTTCTTT CASSSDSNTEAFF
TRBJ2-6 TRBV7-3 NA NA TGTGCCAGCAGCTACGAAGGTAAGTTGCCACAAAGTCGGGCCAACGTCCTGACTTTC CASSYEGKLPQSRANVLTF
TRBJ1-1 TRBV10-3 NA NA TGTGCCATCAGTGAGTCGAAGGTAGTCGAGGGCTTGAACACTGAAGCTTTCTTT CAISESKVVEGLNTEAFF
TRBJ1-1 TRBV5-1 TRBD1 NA TGCGCCAGCAGTTATGATACAGGGGTAGGGACTGAAGCTTTCTTT CASSYDTGVGTEAFF
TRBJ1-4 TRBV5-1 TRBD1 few TGCGCCAGCAGCCGGGACAGGGGAGGCGATGAAAAACTGTTTTTT CASSRDRGGDEKLFF
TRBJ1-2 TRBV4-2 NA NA TGTGCCAGCAGCCAAGATTCGTGGCGAGGGGGCTACACCTTC CASSQDSWRGGYTF
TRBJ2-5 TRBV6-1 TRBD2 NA TGTGCCAGCAGTGTACTAGCGGGATTAGGGGAGACCCAGTACTTC CASSVLAGLGETQYF
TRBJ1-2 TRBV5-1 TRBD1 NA TGCGCCAGCAGCCCCCGGGGGACAGGGTATTATGGCTACACCTTC CASSPRGTGYYGYTF
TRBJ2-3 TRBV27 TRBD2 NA TGTGCCAGCAGTTTACTAGCGGGTTATACGCAGTATTTT CASSLLAGYTQYF
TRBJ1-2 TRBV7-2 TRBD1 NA TGTGCCAGCAGCACCGGACAGGGATACTATGGCTACACCTTC CASSTGQGYYGYTF
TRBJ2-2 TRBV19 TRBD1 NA TGTGCCAGTAGTGACCGCAGGGGGCAAACCGGGGAGCTGTTTTTT CASSDRRGQTGELFF
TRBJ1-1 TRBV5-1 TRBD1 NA TGCGCCAGCAGGATTACAGGGGGCGATATGAACACTGAAGCTTTCTTT CASRITGGDMNTEAFF
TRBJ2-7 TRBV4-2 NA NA TGTGCCAGCAGCCAAGTAGACAGCGGACCCTACGAGCAGTACTTC CASSQVDSGPYEQYF
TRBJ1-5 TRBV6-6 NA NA TGTGCCAGCCTGGGGGGAAATATTGGTGCGGATCAGCCCCAGCATTTT CASLGGNIGADQPQHF
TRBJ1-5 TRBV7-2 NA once TGTGCCAGCAGCTTAACAGGGTACCAGCCCCAGCATTTT CASSLTGYQPQHF
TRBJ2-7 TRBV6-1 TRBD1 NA TGTGCCAGCAGTGAAGACAGGGGGGACGAGCAGTACTTC CASSEDRGDEQYF
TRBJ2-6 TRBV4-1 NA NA TGCGCCAGCAGCCAAGACCGGGGGCTCGGGGCCAACGTCCTGACTTTC CASSQDRGLGANVLTF
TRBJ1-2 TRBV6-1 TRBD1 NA TGTGCCAGCAGTGAAGAAGGGACAGGGGCCTATGGCTACACCTTC CASSEEGTGAYGYTF
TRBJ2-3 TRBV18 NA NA TGTGCCAGCTCACCAGGGGGCGGAGATACGCAGTATTTT CASSPGGGDTQYF
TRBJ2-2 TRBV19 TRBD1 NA TGTGCCAGTAATCCTACAGGGGGGACCGGGGAGCTGTTTTTT CASNPTGGTGELFF
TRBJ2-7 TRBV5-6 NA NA TGTGCCAGCAGCTTGGAGGAGGGAGCCTACGAGCAGTACTTC CASSLEEGAYEQYF
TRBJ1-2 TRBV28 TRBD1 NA TGTGCCAGCACCGCTCGGCGGGATGGACAGGGGGCGGTGGGCTACACCTTC CASTARRDGQGAVGYTF
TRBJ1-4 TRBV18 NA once TGTGCCAGCTCACCTTGGGCCCCTCCGGGTCAAAAACTGTTTTTT CASSPWAPPGQKLFF
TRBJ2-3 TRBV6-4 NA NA TGTGCCAGCAGTGCGGGGGCAGGGGATACGCAGTATTTT CASSAGAGDTQYF
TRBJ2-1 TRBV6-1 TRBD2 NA TGTGCCAGCATTACGACTAGCGGAAACAATGAGCAGTTCTTC CASITTSGNNEQFF